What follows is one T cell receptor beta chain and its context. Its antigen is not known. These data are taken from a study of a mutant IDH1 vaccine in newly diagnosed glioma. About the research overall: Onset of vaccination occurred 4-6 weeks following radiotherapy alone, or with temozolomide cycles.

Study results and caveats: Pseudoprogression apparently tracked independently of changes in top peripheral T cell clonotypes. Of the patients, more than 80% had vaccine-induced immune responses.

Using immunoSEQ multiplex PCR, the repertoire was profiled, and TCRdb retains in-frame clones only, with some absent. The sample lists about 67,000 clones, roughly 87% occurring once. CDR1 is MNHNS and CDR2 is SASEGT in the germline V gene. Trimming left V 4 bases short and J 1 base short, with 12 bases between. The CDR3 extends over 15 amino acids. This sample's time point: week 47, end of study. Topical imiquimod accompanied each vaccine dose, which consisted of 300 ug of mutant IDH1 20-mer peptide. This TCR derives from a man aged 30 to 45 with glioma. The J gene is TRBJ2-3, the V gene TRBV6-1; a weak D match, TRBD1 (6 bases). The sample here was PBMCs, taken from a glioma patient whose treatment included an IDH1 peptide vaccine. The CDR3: CASSVLGAGTDTQYF. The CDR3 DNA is TGTGCCAGCAGTGTATTGGGGGCGGGCACAGATACGCAGTATTTT.